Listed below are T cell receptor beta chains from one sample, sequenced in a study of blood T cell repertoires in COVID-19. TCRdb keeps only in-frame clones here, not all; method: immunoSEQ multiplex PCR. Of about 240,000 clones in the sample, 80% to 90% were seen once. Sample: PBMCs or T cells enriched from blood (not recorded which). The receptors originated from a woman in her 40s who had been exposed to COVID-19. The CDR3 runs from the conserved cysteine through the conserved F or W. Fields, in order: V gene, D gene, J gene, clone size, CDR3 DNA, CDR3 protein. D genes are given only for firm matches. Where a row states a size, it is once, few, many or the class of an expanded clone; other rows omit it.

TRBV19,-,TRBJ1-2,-,TGTGCCAGCAGTCCCTCAGCCCAGGGTCGTGGCTACACCTTC,CASSPSAQGRGYTF
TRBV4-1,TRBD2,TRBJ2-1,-,TGCGCCAGCAGCCATGCCGCGGCGGGGGTCTCCTACAATGAGCAGTTCTTC,CASSHAAAGVSYNEQFF
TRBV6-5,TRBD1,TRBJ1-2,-,TGTGCCAGCATCCCCGGGACAGCTAACTATGGCTACACCTTC,CASIPGTANYGYTF
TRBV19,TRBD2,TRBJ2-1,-,TGTGCCAGTAGTACCGGGACTACCTACAATGAGCAGTTCTTC,CASSTGTTYNEQFF
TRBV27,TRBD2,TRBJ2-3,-,TGTGCCAGCAGTTTAGGACTAGCCCACGATACGCAGTATTTT,CASSLGLAHDTQYF
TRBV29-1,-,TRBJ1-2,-,TGCAGCGTTTATCCCTATGGCTACACCTTC,CSVYPYGYTF
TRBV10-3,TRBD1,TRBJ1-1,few,TGTGCCATCAGGGGACAGGGGGGCTCTGAAGCTTTCTTT,CAIRGQGGSEAFF
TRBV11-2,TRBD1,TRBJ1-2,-,TGTGCCAGCAGTCCGAGGATGGGGACAGGGTCCGATGGCTACACCTTC,CASSPRMGTGSDGYTF
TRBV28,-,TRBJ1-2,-,TGTGCCAGCAGTTTGGACTCACGCGCCAGGTATGGCTACACCTTC,CASSLDSRARYGYTF
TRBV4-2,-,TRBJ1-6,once,TGTGCCAGCAGCCCCCCAGGCCGTGAAGATAATTCACCCCTCCACTTT,CASSPPGREDNSPLHF
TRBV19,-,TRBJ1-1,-,TGTGCCAGTAGTATAGGGGAGGGAGAGGCCACTGAAGCTTTCTTT,CASSIGEGEATEAFF
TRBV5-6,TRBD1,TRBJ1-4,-,TGTGCCAGCAGCCTAAGTTGGGACAGGGTATATTCTGAAAAACTGTTTTTT,CASSLSWDRVYSEKLFF
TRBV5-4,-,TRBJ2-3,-,TGTGCCAGCACCTCGGAGGGTACTAGCCCAGATACGCAGTATTTT,CASTSEGTSPDTQYF
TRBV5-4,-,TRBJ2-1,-,TGTGCCAGCAGCTTGGGGGGCCCGTACAATGAGCAGTTCTTC,CASSLGGPYNEQFF
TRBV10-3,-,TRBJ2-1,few,TGTGCCATCAGTGATAGCGGAGGAGATGAGCAGTTCTTC,CAISDSGGDEQFF
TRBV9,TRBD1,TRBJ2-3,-,TGTGCCAGCAGCCAAGGGGGCAGGGATACGCAGTATTTT,CASSQGGRDTQYF
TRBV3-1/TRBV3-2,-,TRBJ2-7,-,TGTGCCAGCAGCCGAGAAGGACAGAGCTACGAGCAGTACTTC,CASSREGQSYEQYF
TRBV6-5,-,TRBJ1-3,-,TGTGCCAGCTCTTATACGGGTTCTGGAAACACCATATATTTT,CASSYTGSGNTIYF
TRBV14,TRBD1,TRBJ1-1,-,TGTGCCAGCAGCCAACGGACAGGGAGGAATTCTGGCACTGAAGCTTTCTTT,CASSQRTGRNSGTEAFF
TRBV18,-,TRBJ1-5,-,TGTGCCAGCTCTCCCAAGGGCGGGGACGGCAATCAGCCCCAGCATTTT,CASSPKGGDGNQPQHF
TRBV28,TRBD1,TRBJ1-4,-,TGTGCCAGCAGTTACCTCCGGGACAGGAGGGCTGAAAAACTGTTTTTT,CASSYLRDRRAEKLFF
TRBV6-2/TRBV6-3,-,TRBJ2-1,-,TGTGCCAGCAGTTTGGCGGACAGCTCCTACAATGAGCAGTTCTTC,CASSLADSSYNEQFF
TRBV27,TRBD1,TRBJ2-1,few,TGTGCCACCGTTCCCGGGACAGGGGGCACCTACAATGAGCAGTTCTTC,CATVPGTGGTYNEQFF
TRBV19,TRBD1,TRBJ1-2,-,TGTGCCAGTAGCCCCACCCCGGGACAGGGGGTTTTCTATGGCTACACCTTC,CASSPTPGQGVFYGYTF
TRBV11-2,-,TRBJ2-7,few,TGTGCCAGCAGCTTAGATCCGGGCTCCTACGAGCAGTACTTC,CASSLDPGSYEQYF
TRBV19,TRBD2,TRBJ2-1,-,TGTGCCACCTCTACGGGGGGGCCTGGGTATGAGCAGTTCTTC,CATSTGGPGYEQFF
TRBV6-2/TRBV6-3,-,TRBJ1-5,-,TGTGCCAGCAGCGACAGAAATCAGCCCCAGCATTTT,CASSDRNQPQHF
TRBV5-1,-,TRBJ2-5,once,TGCGCCAGCTATAGGGGGGGGCGAGGAGAGACCCAGTACTTC,CASYRGGRGETQYF
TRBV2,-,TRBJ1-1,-,TGTGCCAGCAGTGGGGAGGGGTTGGCTGAAGCTTTCTTT,CASSGEGLAEAFF
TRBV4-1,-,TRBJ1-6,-,TGCGCCAGCAGCCAACTAGGGACATCCGGTTCACCCCTCCACTTT,CASSQLGTSGSPLHF
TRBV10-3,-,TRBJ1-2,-,TGTGCCATCGCCACCACCGGAGGGTTTTCGTATGGCTACACCTTC,CAIATTGGFSYGYTF
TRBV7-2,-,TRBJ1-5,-,TGTGCCAGCAGCTTGGTCTTCGGGGACAATCAGCCCCAGCATTTT,CASSLVFGDNQPQHF
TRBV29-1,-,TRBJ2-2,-,TGCAGCGTTGAAGGTCGCCGGAGAACCGGGGAGCTGTTTTTT,CSVEGRRRTGELFF
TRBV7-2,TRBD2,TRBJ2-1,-,TGTGCCAGCAGGACTAGCGGGGGCCCTCAATACAATGAGCAGTTCTTC,CASRTSGGPQYNEQFF
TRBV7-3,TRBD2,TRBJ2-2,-,TGTGCCAGCAGCTCGGGACTACCGGACACCGGGGAGCTGTTTTTT,CASSSGLPDTGELFF
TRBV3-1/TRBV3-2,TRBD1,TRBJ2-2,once,TGTGCCAGCAGCCACAACAGCGTAGACAGGGGGAACACCGGGGAGCTGTTTTTT,CASSHNSVDRGNTGELFF
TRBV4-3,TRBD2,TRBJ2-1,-,TGCGCCAGCAGCCAAGAGGGGAGGGGCAATGAGCAGTTCTTC,CASSQEGRGNEQFF
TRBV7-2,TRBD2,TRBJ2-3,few,TGTGCCAGCAGCTTAGAGCTAGCGGGGGGGGTAGATACGCAGTATTTT,CASSLELAGGVDTQYF
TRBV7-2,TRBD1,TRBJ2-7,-,TGTGCCAGCAGCTTAGGACAGGGGGCATACGAGCAGTACTTC,CASSLGQGAYEQYF
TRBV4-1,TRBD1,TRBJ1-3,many,TGCGCCAGCAGCCAAACGGAGGTCAGGGGGCGAGGAAACACCATATATTTT,CASSQTEVRGRGNTIYF
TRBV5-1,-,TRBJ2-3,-,TGCGCCAGCAGCTTAGGCAGGGGTCTCGATACGCAGTATTTT,CASSLGRGLDTQYF
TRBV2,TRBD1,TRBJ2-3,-,TGTGCCAGCAGTTCCCCACAGGGGGACAGCACAGATACGCAGTATTTT,CASSSPQGDSTDTQYF
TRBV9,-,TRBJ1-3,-,TGTGCCAGCAGCGTAGTGAGCTCTGGAAACACCATATATTTT,CASSVVSSGNTIYF
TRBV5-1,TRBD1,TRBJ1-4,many,TGCGCCAGCAGCTTACAGGGGAGGAGTGAAAAACTGTTTTTT,CASSLQGRSEKLFF
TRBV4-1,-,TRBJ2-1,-,TGCGCCAGCAGCCAAGATCGTCTTAGGAGGGGCGGACACAATGAGCAGTTCTTC,CASSQDRLRRGGHNEQFF
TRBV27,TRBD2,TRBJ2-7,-,TGTGCCAGCAGTTTACGGACCGGGACTAGCAGTCTTGGTTCCTACGAGCAGTACTTC,CASSLRTGTSSLGSYEQYF
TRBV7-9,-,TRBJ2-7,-,TGTGCCAGCAGCTTAGGCCCCCAGGGTGGCGAGCAGTACTTC,CASSLGPQGGEQYF
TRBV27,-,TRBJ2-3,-,TGTGCCAGCAGTTTAGGGGCCACTGGCCCAGCGGATACGCAGTATTTT,CASSLGATGPADTQYF
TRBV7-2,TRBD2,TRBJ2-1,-,TGTGCCAGCAGCCCGAGACAAAGGTTAGCGGGGGTTGGCAATGAGCAGTTCTTC,CASSPRQRLAGVGNEQFF
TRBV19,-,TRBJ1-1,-,TGTGCCAGCGGGCGGGAGATGAACACTGAAGCTTTCTTT,CASGREMNTEAFF
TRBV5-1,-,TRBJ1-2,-,TGCGCCAGCCGCCCGACGGACATGACTAACTATGGCTACACCTTC,CASRPTDMTNYGYTF
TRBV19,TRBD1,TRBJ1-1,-,TGTGCCAGTAAATGGGACAGCCCTATGAACACTGAAGCTTTCTTT,CASKWDSPMNTEAFF
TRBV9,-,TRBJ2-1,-,TGTGCCAGCAGCACAAGCTCCTACAATGAGCAGTTCTTC,CASSTSSYNEQFF
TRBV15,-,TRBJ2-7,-,TGTGCCACCAGCAGAGAGGCAGGGGGCGGGAGACCGTACGAGCAGTACTTC,CATSREAGGGRPYEQYF
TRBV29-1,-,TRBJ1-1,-,TGCAGCGTTGAAGGCCCACAGGGTCTTGAAGCTTTCTTT,CSVEGPQGLEAFF
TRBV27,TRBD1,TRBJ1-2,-,TGTGCCAGCAGTCCAAACCCTCGGACAGGGGAGACTGGCTATGGCTACACCTTC,CASSPNPRTGETGYGYTF
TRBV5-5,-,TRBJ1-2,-,TGTGCCAGCAGCTTGGTTGGCACGGAGAACTATGGCTACACCTTC,CASSLVGTENYGYTF
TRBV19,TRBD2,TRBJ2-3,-,TGTGCCAGTAGTCTTAGCGGGGGGGAATTTTCAGATACGCAGTATTTT,CASSLSGGEFSDTQYF
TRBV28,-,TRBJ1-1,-,TGTGCCAGCAGTTTACCTCTGGGACTAAGTTCCACTGAAGCTTTCTTT,CASSLPLGLSSTEAFF